Below are 8 T cell receptor beta chains sequenced from a single sample in a study of cytomegalovirus exposure and HLA in healthy donors. The PCR employed 60 Vbeta primers together with 13 Jbeta primers. The data were produced by immunoSEQ multiplex PCR, yet TCRdb's version contains in-frame clones alone and is incomplete. The data show about 200,000 clones, about 70% seen once. Sample: PBMCs. These receptor sequences come from a woman between 25 and 40 years old in good health and CMV-seronegative.

The chain carries TRBV14 and TRBJ2-2; 7 nucleotides match TRBD1. The germline CDR1 and CDR2 sequences are SGHDN and FVKESK. J gave up 3 bases and V 4 bases, and 2 bases lay outside the gene matches. The CDR3 totals 14 residues. The DNA of the CDR3 is TGTGCCAGCAGCCTACAGGGGTACACCGGGGAGCTGTTTTTT. It is translated as CASSLQGYTGELFF.

This chain connects TRBV29-1 to TRBJ1-2, with D possibly TRBD1 on 6 matching bases. Trimming shortened V by 3 bases and J by 0 bases, and 8 bases separated the two germline ends. CDR1 and CDR2 from the germline V gene are SQVTM and ANQGSEA. The CDR3 runs to 13 residues. The CDR3 loop reads CSVDRDTNYGYTF. The CDR3 coding sequence is TGCAGCGTTGATAGGGACACTAACTATGGCTACACCTTC. The full variable domain, in which reference TRBV29-1 and TRBJ1-2 provide the parts outside the CDR3, is SAVISQKPSRDICQRGTSLTIQCQVDSQVTMMFWYRQQPGQSLTLIATANQGSEATYESGFVIDKFPISRPNLTFSTLTVSNMSPEDSSIYLCSVDRDTNYGYTFGSGTRLTVV.

The chain joins TRBV7-9 to TRBJ1-5; 7 bases map to TRBD1. CDR3 size: 17 residues. Germline V gives CDR1 SEHNR, CDR2 FQNEAQ (reference sequence). V trimming: 5 bases; J trimming: 6 bases; junction bases outside the gene matches: 16. DNA of the CDR3: TGTGCCAGCAGCGGCCAAGGGGGGACAGTCCAACCTCAGCCCCAGCATTTT. Residues: CASSGQGGTVQPQPQHF. Filled out from reference TRBV7-9 and TRBJ1-5, the complete variable domain reads DTGVSQNPRHKITKRGQNVTFRCDPISEHNRLYWYRQTLGQGPEFLTYFQNEAQLEKSRLLSDRFSAERPKGSFSTLEIQRTEQGDSAMYLCASSGQGGTVQPQPQHFGDGTRLSIL.

This clone has only a few counts. The chain couples TRBV7-9 to TRBJ1-3; D ambiguous. Germline CDR1 reads SEHNR; CDR2 reads FQNEAQ (reference sequence). This CDR3 is built from 14 residues. V lost 5 bases to trimming and J lost 1 base, with 9 bases between them. The CDR3 DNA is TGTGCCAGCAGCCCTGTCTTATCTGGAAACACCATATATTTT. Translation gives CASSPVLSGNTIYF.

In its sample, this clone was seen a few times. The chain uses TRBV12-5 and TRBJ2-1, with D perhaps TRBD2 (7 bases). The CDR3 consists of 17 residues. The V gene lost 1 base and the J gene lost 6 bases, with 19 bases spanning the gap. In germline, CDR1 is LGHNT, CDR2 FRNRAP. CDR3: CASGLAGLGGAVNEQFF. The CDR3, as DNA: TGTGCTAGTGGTTTGGCCGGTCTGGGGGGGGCGGTCAATGAGCAGTTCTTC.

The J gene is TRBJ1-4, the V gene TRBV19; unclear D gene. Germline CDR1 is LNHDA and CDR2 is SQIVND (reference sequence). The CDR3 has 13 residues. V lost 10 bases and J lost 7, with 16 bases in between. The CDR3 DNA is TGTGCCACATCAAGTGGAGTGGGTGAAAAACTGTTTTTT. Protein product: CATSSGVGEKLFF.

J is TRBJ2-1 and V is TRBV5-1, with TRBD1 identical over 9 bases. CDR1 SGHRS and CDR2 YFSETQ come from the germline V gene. After removal of 0 bases from V and 10 bases from J, the junction contained 5 bases not matched to a gene. The CDR3 length is 14 residues. The CDR3 loop is CASSLGGTGHEQFF. CDR3 coding DNA: TGCGCCAGCAGCTTGGGCGGGACAGGGCACGAGCAGTTCTTC.

Remarks on this clone: Other DNA sequences of this sample code for an identical CDR3. The V and J genes are TRBV9 and TRBJ2-7, with no clear D. Trimming left V 0 bases short and J 3 bases short, with 10 bases between. Germline lookup yields CDR1 SGDLS and CDR2 YYNGEE. This CDR3 contains 14 residues. CDR3 nucleotide sequence: TGTGCCAGCAGCGTAGCCGCTGGAGACTACGAGCAGTACTTC. The encoded protein is CASSVAAGDYEQYF.